The 14 T cell receptor beta chains listed next were all sequenced from one sample in a study of blood T cell repertoires in COVID-19. Here immunoSEQ multiplex PCR was the method, and the copy in TCRdb shows in-frame clones only, minus some. In the table there are 180,000 or so clones, 86% of which are singletons. The specimen sequenced was PBMCs or T cells enriched from blood (not recorded which). The receptor set was obtained from a woman between 25 and 40 years old who had recovered from COVID-19.

As DNA, the CDR3 is TGTGCCAGCAGTTTACAGGGCTTATTTTCTGGGGCCAACGTCCTGACTTTC. Translating gives CASSLQGLFSGANVLTF. The J gene is TRBJ2-6, the V gene TRBV28; a possible D gene is TRBD1 (5 bases). Germline CDR1 reads MDHEN; CDR2 reads SYDVKM. The length of the CDR3 is 17 residues. Trimming removed 2 bases at V and 1 base at J, with 12 bases between.

This clone was seen a single time. The chain links TRBV25-1 to TRBJ2-7, with 9 positions matching TRBD1. This CDR3 has 16 amino acids. With 5 bases clipped from V and 0 bases from J, the junction kept 8 bases outside the gene matches. CDR1 is MGHDK, CDR2 SYGVNS, per germline. Here the CDR3 DNA reads TGTGCCAGCAGTCGGACAGGGGAATTTTTCTCCTACGAGCAGTACTTC. Its translation is CASSRTGEFFSYEQYF.

The J gene is TRBJ2-1, the V gene TRBV25-1, with D perhaps matching TRBD1 (5 bases). CDR1 and CDR2 (germline): MGHDK, SYGVNS. This CDR3 contains 15 residues. V lost 3 bases, J lost 9 bases, and 18 bases lay in between. CDR3 nucleotides: TGTGCCAGCAGTGACGGGCAGGGCCTATATGGTGAGCAGTTCTTC. Translation gives CASSDGQGLYGEQFF.

This clone was counted a single time. The V call is TRBV5-1, the J call TRBJ2-7; 7 nucleotides line up with TRBD2. Germline lookup yields CDR1 SGHRS and CDR2 YFSETQ. Unmatched junction bases numbered 7, after V lost 4 bases and J lost 0 bases. CDR3 size: 15 residues. DNA of the CDR3: TGCGCCAGCAGCAGCGCCGGGGGGAGCTCCTACGAGCAGTACTTC. It codes for CASSSAGGSSYEQYF.

The chain combines TRBV27 with TRBJ1-5; D is perhaps TRBD1 (5 bases). The germline CDR1 and CDR2 sequences are MNHEY and SMNVEV (reference sequence). V lost 0 bases to trimming and J lost 0 bases, with 15 bases between them. CDR3 length: 18 residues. The CDR3 sequence is CASSLSRRRGHSNQPQHF. The DNA of the CDR3 is TGTGCCAGCAGTTTATCGAGGCGGCGGGGCCATAGCAATCAGCCCCAGCATTTT.

The V gene is TRBV5-4, the J gene TRBJ2-3, with unresolved D. V was pared by 0 bases and J by 0 bases, with 11 bases between. This CDR3 is built from 16 residues. Germline loops: CDR1 SGHNT, CDR2 YYREEE (reference sequence). The CDR3 DNA follows: TGTGCCAGCAGCTTGGCGATGCGAAAAAGCACAGATACGCAGTATTTT. This encodes CASSLAMRKSTDTQYF. The full variable domain, with the rest looked up from reference TRBV5-4 and TRBJ2-3, is ETGVTQSPTHLIKTRGQQVTLRCSSQSGHNTVSWYQQALGQGPQFIFQYYREEENGRGNFPPRFSGLQFPNYSSELNVNALELDDSALYLCASSLAMRKSTDTQYFGPGTRLTVL.

The V call is TRBV19, the J call TRBJ1-2, with TRBD1 identical over 9 bases. Germline CDR1 reads LNHDA; CDR2 reads SQIVND (reference sequence). This CDR3 region has 18 residues. Trimming at V came to 5 bases and at J to 1 base, leaving 14 bases not matched to a gene. The CDR3 spells CASSFGTGSALDNYGYTF. The CDR3 DNA sequence: TGTGCCAGTAGTTTTGGGACAGGGTCGGCCTTAGATAACTATGGCTACACCTTC. Filled out from reference TRBV19 and TRBJ1-2, the complete variable domain reads DGGITQSPKYLFRKEGQNVTLSCEQNLNHDAMYWYRQDPGQGLRLIYYSQIVNDFQKGDIAEGYSVSREKKESFPLTVTSAQKNPTAFYLCASSFGTGSALDNYGYTFGSGTRLTVV.

The rearrangement links TRBV7-2 to TRBJ2-3; D is perhaps TRBD2 (5 bases). The germline V gene has CDR1 SGHTA and CDR2 FQGNSA. CDR3 length: 15 residues. Trimming shortened V by 5 bases and J by 1 base, and 13 bases separated the two germline ends. The CDR3 here is CASSPTRTRTDTQYF. CDR3 nucleotides: TGTGCCAGCAGCCCGACTCGGACTCGCACAGATACGCAGTATTTT.

V gene TRBV7-2 combines with J gene TRBJ2-7; possibly TRBD2 for D (5 bases). Germline V lookup: CDR1 SGHTA, CDR2 FQGNSA. The CDR3 is 16 amino acids. V was pared by 5 bases and J by 5 bases, with 22 bases between. The CDR3, as DNA: TGTGCCAGCAGCCGGACGGCCGAGGGCAGATCCCACGAGCAGTACTTC. Amino acid sequence: CASSRTAEGRSHEQYF.

The V and J genes are TRBV29-1 and TRBJ1-1, with 11 bases matching TRBD1. CDR1 is SQVTM and CDR2 is ANQGSEA in the germline V gene. The ends lost 4 bases at V and 4 bases at J; junction bases unmatched: 5. The CDR3 contains 14 residues. In nucleotides, the CDR3 is TGCAGCGTTGTCGGACAGGGGGCTCTCACTGAAGCTTTCTTT. Encoded protein: CSVVGQGALTEAFF.

The V gene is TRBV6-1, the J gene TRBJ2-7; D may be TRBD2 (5 bases). The V and J ends lost 2 bases and 3 bases respectively, with 14 bases between them. Germline assignment: CDR1 MNHNS and CDR2 SASEGT. CDR3 length: 15 residues. Here the CDR3 DNA reads TGTGCCAGCAGTGAAATGGCTAGCCGGTACTACGAGCAGTACTTC. It codes for CASSEMASRYYEQYF.

The genes are TRBV5-1 and TRBJ2-1; 8 bases agree with TRBD1. This CDR3 is 15 amino acids long. V lost 4 bases to trimming and J lost 1 base; unmatched junction nucleotides: 4. The germline CDR1 and CDR2 sequences are SGHRS and YFSETQ. CDR3 nucleotide sequence: TGCGCCAGCAGCCCTGGGACAGGTTCCTACAATGAGCAGTTCTTC. Amino acids: CASSPGTGSYNEQFF.

A note on this clone: One end of the junction fails to match germline, which may point to a read error. The V gene is TRBV2, the J gene TRBJ1-2; 7 bases map to TRBD1. The germline CDR1 and CDR2 sequences are SNHLY and FYNNEI. This CDR3 spans 15 amino acids. CDR3 in amino acids: CASYHRQGLNYGYTF. In nucleotides, the CDR3 is TGTGCCAGCTACCATAGACAGGGCTTAAACTATGGCTACACCTTT.

This CDR3 is CASSLGQLSYEQYF. Written as DNA, the CDR3 is TGTGCCAGCAGCTTAGGACAGCTCTCCTACGAGCAGTACTTC. The V gene is TRBV7-9, the J gene TRBJ2-7; D may be TRBD1 (5 bases). This CDR3 spans 14 amino acids. Germline V gives CDR1 SEHNR, CDR2 FQNEAQ (reference sequence). V was clipped by 1 base and J by 0 bases, with 7 bases between them.